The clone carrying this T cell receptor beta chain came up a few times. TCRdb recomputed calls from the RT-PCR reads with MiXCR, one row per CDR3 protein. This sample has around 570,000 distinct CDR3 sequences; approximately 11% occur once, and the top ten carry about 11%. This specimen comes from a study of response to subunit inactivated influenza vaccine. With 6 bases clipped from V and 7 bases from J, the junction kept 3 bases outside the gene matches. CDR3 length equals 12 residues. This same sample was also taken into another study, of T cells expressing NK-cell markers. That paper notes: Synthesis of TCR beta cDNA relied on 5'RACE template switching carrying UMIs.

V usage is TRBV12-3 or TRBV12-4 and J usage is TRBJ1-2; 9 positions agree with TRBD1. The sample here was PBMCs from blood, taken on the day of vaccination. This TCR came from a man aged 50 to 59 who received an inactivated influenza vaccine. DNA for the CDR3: TGTGCCAGCAGGGCGGACAGGGGTGGCTACACCTTC. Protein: CASRADRGGYTF.